This T cell receptor (beta chain) was retrieved from a study of cytomegalovirus exposure and HLA in healthy donors. The PCR used 60 Vbeta and 13 Jbeta primers. Profiling relied on immunoSEQ multiplex PCR, and the TCRdb table lists in-frame clones only, not all of them. The table records some 120,000 clones, about four fifths of them present only once. Sample: PBMCs. This TCR was sampled from a man between 25 and 39 years old in good health and CMV-seropositive.

CDR3 protein: CASSLDTGGGEAFF. DNA of the CDR3: TGCGCCAGCAGCCTAGACACGGGAGGGGGTGAAGCTTTCTTT. The chain combines TRBV4-3 with TRBJ1-1; perhaps TRBD1 as D (6 bases). CDR1 is LGHNA, CDR2 YSLEER, per germline. V lost 4 bases and J lost 7, with 16 bases in between. The CDR3 runs to 14 residues.